This T cell receptor beta chain was sequenced during a study of cytomegalovirus exposure and HLA in healthy donors. Overall study findings and caveats: Within the data, a cluster of highly shared sequence variants was likely a sequencing artifact. With DRB1 most and HLA-C fewest, TCR association rates differed between HLA loci in a later analysis. A later analysis by the authors found several of the most significant clusters apparently linked to common viral pathogens. Many donors shared some public TCRs, even though most TCR sequences were rare.

The PCR made use of 60 Vbeta and 13 Jbeta primers. Repertoires were generated with immunoSEQ multiplex PCR, while TCRdb's copy carries only in-frame clones and drops some. This table has about 100,000 clones, around 83% appearing once. About this clone: Its target is unknown.

Germline-derived CDR1 and CDR2 are SGHRS and YFSETQ. Trimming removed 3 bases from V and 2 bases from J; junction bases left unmatched: 11. The CDR3 is 16 amino acids. The V gene is TRBV5-1, the J gene TRBJ2-7, with 7 positions matching TRBD1. Sequencing was carried out using PBMCs. This receptor was obtained from a woman aged 18-35 years in good health and CMV-seronegative. In DNA, the CDR3 is TGCGCCAGCAGCTCCGTGAGGCAGGGGGACCCCTACGAGCAGTACTTC. Translating gives CASSSVRQGDPYEQYF. The full variable domain, rest sourced from reference TRBV5-1 and TRBJ2-7, is KAGVTQTPRYLIKTRGQQVTLSCSPISGHRSVSWYQQTPGQGLQFLFEYFSETQRNKGNFPGRFSGRQFSNSRSEMNVSTLELGDSALYLCASSSVRQGDPYEQYFGPGTRLTVT.